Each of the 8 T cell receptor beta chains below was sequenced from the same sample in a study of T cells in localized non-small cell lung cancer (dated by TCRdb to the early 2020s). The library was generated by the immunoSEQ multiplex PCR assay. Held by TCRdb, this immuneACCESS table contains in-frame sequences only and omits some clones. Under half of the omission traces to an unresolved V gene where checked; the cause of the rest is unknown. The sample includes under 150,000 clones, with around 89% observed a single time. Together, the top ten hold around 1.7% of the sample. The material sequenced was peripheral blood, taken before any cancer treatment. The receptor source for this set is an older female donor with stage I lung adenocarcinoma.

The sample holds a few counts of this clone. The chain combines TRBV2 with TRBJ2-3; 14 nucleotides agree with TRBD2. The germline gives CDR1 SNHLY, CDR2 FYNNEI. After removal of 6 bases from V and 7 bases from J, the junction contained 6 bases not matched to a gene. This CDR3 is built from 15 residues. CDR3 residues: CASSPRTSGRYTQYF. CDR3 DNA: TGTGCCAGCAGCCCCCGGACTAGCGGGAGGTATACGCAGTATTTT.

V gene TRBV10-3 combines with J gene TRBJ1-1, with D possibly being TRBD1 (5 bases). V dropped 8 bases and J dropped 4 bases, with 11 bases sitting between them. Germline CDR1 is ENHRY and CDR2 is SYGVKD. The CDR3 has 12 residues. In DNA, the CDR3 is TGTGCCATCGCGTCGGGGGGCACTGAAGCTTTCTTT. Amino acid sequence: CAIASGGTEAFF.

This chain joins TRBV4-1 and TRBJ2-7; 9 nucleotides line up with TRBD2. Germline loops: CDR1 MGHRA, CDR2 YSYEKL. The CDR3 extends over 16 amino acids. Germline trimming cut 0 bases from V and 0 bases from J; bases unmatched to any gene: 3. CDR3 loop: CASSQEGTSPSYEQYF. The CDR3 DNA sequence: TGCGCCAGCAGCCAAGAGGGGACTAGCCCCTCCTACGAGCAGTACTTC.

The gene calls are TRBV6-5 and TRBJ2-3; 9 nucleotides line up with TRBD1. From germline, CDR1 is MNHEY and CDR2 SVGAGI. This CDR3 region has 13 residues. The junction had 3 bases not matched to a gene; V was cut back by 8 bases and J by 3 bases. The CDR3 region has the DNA TGTGCCAGCTACAGGGGGCGAACAGATACGCAGTATTTT. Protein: CASYRGRTDTQYF.

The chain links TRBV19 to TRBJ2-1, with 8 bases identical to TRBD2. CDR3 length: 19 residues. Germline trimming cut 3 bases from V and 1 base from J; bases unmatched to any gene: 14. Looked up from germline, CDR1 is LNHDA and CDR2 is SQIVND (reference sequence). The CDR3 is CASSMSMDDREGSYNEQFF. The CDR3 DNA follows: TGTGCCAGTAGTATGTCCATGGACGACCGGGAGGGATCCTACAATGAGCAGTTCTTC.

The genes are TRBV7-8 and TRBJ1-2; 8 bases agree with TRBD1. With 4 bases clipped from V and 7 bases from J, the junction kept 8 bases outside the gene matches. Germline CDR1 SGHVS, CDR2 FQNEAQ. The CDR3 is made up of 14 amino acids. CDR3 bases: TGTGCCAGCAGCTGGTCCCAGGGGGCTGGTGGCTACACCTTC. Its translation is CASSWSQGAGGYTF. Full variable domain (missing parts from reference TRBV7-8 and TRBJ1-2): GAGVSQSPRYKVAKRGQDVALRCDPISGHVSLFWYQQALGQGPEFLTYFQNEAQLDKSGLPSDRFFAERPEGSVSTLKIQRTQQEDSAVYLCASSWSQGAGGYTFGSGTRLTVV.

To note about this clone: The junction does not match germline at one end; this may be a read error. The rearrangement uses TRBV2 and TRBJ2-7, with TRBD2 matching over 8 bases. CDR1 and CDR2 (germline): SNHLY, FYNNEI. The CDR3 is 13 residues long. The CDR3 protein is CASSVSGGTRSHF. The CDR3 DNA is TGTGCCAGCAGTGTTTCGGGGGGGACTCGTTCGCACTTC.

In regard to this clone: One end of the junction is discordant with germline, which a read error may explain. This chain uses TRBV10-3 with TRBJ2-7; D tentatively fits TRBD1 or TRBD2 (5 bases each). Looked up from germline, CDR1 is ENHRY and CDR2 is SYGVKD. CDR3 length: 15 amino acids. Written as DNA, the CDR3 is TGTGCCATCAGTGATCTGGGGGAGCTCTCCCACGAGCAGTACTTC. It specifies CAISDLGELSHEQYF.